This T cell receptor (beta chain) was observed in a study of cytomegalovirus exposure and HLA in healthy donors. Whole-study context: HLA-typed donors contributed some 83 million unique TCRs, which were held in an early data release. Notes on the study in general: A missense variant in DCLRE1C was later tied to TCR beta V- and J-gene trimming.

The V and J ends lost 0 bases and 0 bases respectively, with 11 bases between them. This CDR3 comprises 16 residues. Per germline, CDR1 LNHNV and CDR2 YYDKDF (reference sequence). Donors likely had unrecorded immune exposures despite being nominally healthy when sampled. Vbeta (60) and Jbeta (13) primers were used in the PCR. In the authors' workflow: Later, an analysis found around 77 million unique TCR beta chains, and roughly 10 million of these were shared. This table comes from immunoSEQ multiplex PCR, and its TCRdb copy is limited to in-frame clones, with some not included. V, J and clone size derive from that table, while D and trimming were established from the DNA sequence. The sample yields roughly 130,000 clones, 80% seen once. As regards this clone: As yet, its antigen is unknown.

This clonotype was sampled from a male donor in good health and CMV-seronegative. The specimen was PBMCs. The rearrangement links TRBV15 to TRBJ1-2; D perhaps matches TRBD1 (5 bases). DNA of the CDR3: TGTGCCACCAGCAGAGATGGGGCGGAAACTAACTATGGCTACACCTTC. Protein sequence: CATSRDGAETNYGYTF.